What follows is one TCR beta chain and its context. The CDR3 end lies 3 residues beyond the end of the read and is filled in from the germline J gene. The data were taken from a study of T cells in women clearing cervical HPV infection. Whole-study context: HLA type stays a possible confounder, typing being limited.

Average input was about 1,200 ng genomic DNA for immunoSEQ TCR beta CDR3 amplification. This table comes from immunoSEQ multiplex PCR, and its TCRdb copy is limited to in-frame clones, with some not included. The sample's table shows some 30,000 clones. Germline CDR1 reads LNHDA; CDR2 reads SQIVND (reference sequence). CDR3 length: 12 residues. V lost 7 bases and J 5 bases, leaving 8 bases between the germline ends. Sequenced input: blood buffy coat. This clonotype was obtained from a woman between 18 and 75 years old with a cervical HPV16 infection that either progressed to CIN3+ or cleared (not recorded which). The genes are TRBV19 and TRBJ2-2; no definite D call. CDR3 DNA, as far as it was read: TGTGCCAGTATAATCGGGACCGGGGAG. Translating gives CASIIGTGE. The entire CDR3 protein is CASIIGTGELFF.